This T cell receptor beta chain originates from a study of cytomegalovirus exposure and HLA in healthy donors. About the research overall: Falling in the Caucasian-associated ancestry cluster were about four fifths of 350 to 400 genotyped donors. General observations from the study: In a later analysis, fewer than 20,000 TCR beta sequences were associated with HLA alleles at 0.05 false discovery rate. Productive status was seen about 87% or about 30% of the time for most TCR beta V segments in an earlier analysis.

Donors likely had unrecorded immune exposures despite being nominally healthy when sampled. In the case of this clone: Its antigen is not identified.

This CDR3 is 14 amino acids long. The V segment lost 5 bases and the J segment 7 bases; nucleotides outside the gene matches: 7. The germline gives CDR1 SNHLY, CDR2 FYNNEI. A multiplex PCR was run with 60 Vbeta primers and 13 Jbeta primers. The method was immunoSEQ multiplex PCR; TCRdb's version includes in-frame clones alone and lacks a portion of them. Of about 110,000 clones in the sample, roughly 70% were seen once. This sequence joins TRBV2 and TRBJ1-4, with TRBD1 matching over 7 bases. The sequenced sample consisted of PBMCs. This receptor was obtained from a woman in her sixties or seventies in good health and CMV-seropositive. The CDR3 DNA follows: TGTGCCAGCAGTAAACAGGGGCCGGGTGAAAAACTGTTTTTT. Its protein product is CASSKQGPGEKLFF.